Following are 21 T cell receptor beta chains from one sample sequenced in a study of blood T cell repertoires in COVID-19 (dated by TCRdb to between 2020 and 2021). The library was prepared using the immunoSEQ multiplex PCR assay. TCRdb retrieved this table from immuneACCESS and kept in-frame rearrangements only. Not all clones are present; in checked studies, unresolved V genes account for under half, and no reason is known for the remainder. Present in this sample are roughly 28,000 clones, over 75% of which were seen just once. More than 60% of the sample lies in the top ten. The specimen sequenced was peripheral blood. The receptors originated from a man in his sixties or seventies with acute or convalescent COVID-19.

The chain employs TRBV11-2 and TRBJ2-3; 9 bases map to TRBD2. Germline V gives CDR1 SGHAT, CDR2 FQNNGV. The CDR3 is 16 amino acids. V shed 4 bases and J 1 base; nucleotides not matched to a gene: 6. The CDR3 nucleotides read TGTGCCAGCAGCTCCCCTAGCGGGGCGCGCACAGATACGCAGTATTTT. As protein: CASSSPSGARTDTQYF.

This clone has just one count. The rearrangement links TRBV3-1 (or the pseudogene TRBV3-2) to TRBJ2-2, with 7 nucleotides matching TRBD2. Germline loops: CDR1 LGHDT, CDR2 YNNKEL (reference sequence). The CDR3 is 13 residues long. The junction had 2 bases not matched to a gene; V was cut back by 4 bases and J by 6 bases. CDR3 sequence (DNA): TGTGCCAGCAGCCTGGGAGGGGCCGGGGAGCTGTTTTTT. It specifies CASSLGGAGELFF.

The count of this clone is one. The V gene is TRBV10-2, the J gene TRBJ2-2; the match to TRBD1 covers 7 bases. Germline CDR1 and CDR2: WSHSY and SAAADI. The CDR3 totals 15 residues. V shed 4 bases and J 0 bases; nucleotides not matched to a gene: 2. The CDR3 DNA reads as TGCGCCAGCAGTGCCGGGACAGCGAACACCGGGGAGCTGTTTTTT. Protein: CASSAGTANTGELFF.

In this sample, this clone turned up a few times. The V and J genes are TRBV6-1 and TRBJ2-6; TRBD1 matches at 10 bases. The CDR3 has 19 residues. Germline values: CDR1 MNHNS, CDR2 SASEGT. V shed 3 bases, J shed 4 bases, and the junction held 12 bases outside the gene matches. In DNA, the CDR3 is TGTGCCAGCAGTGAGACATCGAAAGGGACAGGGGCCGGGGCCAACGTCCTGACTTTC. Its protein product is CASSETSKGTGAGANVLTF.

This rearrangement joins TRBV27 to TRBJ1-1; D uncertain. This CDR3 comprises 18 residues. Trimming cost V 1 base and J 0 bases, with 18 bases left between them. Germline CDR1 is MNHEY and CDR2 is SMNVEV (reference sequence). The CDR3 is CASSLFPPRSEVNTEAFF. The CDR3, as DNA: TGTGCCAGCAGTTTATTCCCGCCGCGATCCGAGGTGAACACTGAAGCTTTCTTT.

V and J are TRBV7-8 and TRBJ2-3; D not resolved. V was pared by 1 base and J by 7 bases, with 9 bases between. The CDR3 runs 13 residues. Germline CDR1 SGHVS, CDR2 FQNEAQ. CDR3 in amino acids: CASSLGPGNTQYF. The CDR3 coding sequence is TGTGCCAGCAGCTTAGGGCCGGGTAATACGCAGTATTTT.

The gene calls are TRBV27 and TRBJ1-6; 9 positions agree with TRBD1. The CDR3 has 17 residues. Germline-derived CDR1 and CDR2 are MNHEY and SMNVEV (reference sequence). Trimming removed 0 bases from V and 6 bases from J; junction bases left unmatched: 6. This chain's CDR3 is CASSLSVRTGVNSPLHF. In DNA, the CDR3 is TGTGCCAGCAGTTTATCGGTCCGGACAGGGGTTAATTCACCCCTCCACTTT.

The genes are TRBV19 and TRBJ1-6; no clear D gene. V lost 4 bases and J lost 3, with 7 bases in between. This CDR3 is 14 amino acids long. The germline V gene encodes CDR1 LNHDA and CDR2 SQIVND (reference sequence). The CDR3 sequence: CASSNTVYNSPLHF. The CDR3, as DNA: TGTGCCAGTAGTAATACAGTCTATAATTCACCCCTCCACTTT.

This rearrangement joins TRBV7-2 to TRBJ2-7; 8 nucleotides match TRBD2. This CDR3 is 15 amino acids long. Per germline, CDR1 SGHTA and CDR2 FQGNSA. Unmatched junction bases numbered 8, after V lost 5 bases and J lost 2 bases. CDR3 sequence: CASSRTSGLTYEQYF. CDR3 coding DNA: TGTGCCAGCAGCCGTACTAGCGGTCTTACCTACGAGCAGTACTTC.

This chain connects TRBV7-8 to TRBJ1-5; 7 bases are a match to TRBD1. With 2 bases clipped from V and 6 bases from J, the junction kept 1 base outside the gene matches. Germline V CDR1 and CDR2: SGHVS, FQNEAQ. There are 13 residues in the CDR3. CDR3 in DNA: TGTGCCAGCAGCTTACGGGACAGTCAGCCCCAGCATTTT. This codes for CASSLRDSQPQHF.

This clone was recorded once. CDR3 region: CATRNRGDTEAFF. Written as DNA, the CDR3 is TGTGCCACCAGGAACAGGGGTGACACTGAAGCTTTCTTT. The V and J genes are TRBV24-1 and TRBJ1-1; TRBD1 agrees at 7 bases. The trim removed 7 bases at V and 3 bases at J, leaving 4 bases unmatched. Germline V gene data show CDR1 as KGHDR and CDR2 as SFDVKD. This CDR3 is 13 amino acids long.

V gene TRBV4-2 combines with J gene TRBJ2-5, with TRBD2 matching 11 bases. CDR3 length: 18 residues. With V trimmed by 1 base and J by 2 bases, 9 bases remained unmatched. Germline CDR1 reads LGHNA; CDR2 reads YNFKEQ. The CDR3 bases are TGTGCCAGCAGCCAAGGTGGGGCGGGACTAGCGGAACAAGAGACCCAGTACTTC. It is translated as CASSQGGAGLAEQETQYF.

In its sample, this clone was seen once. This rearrangement joins TRBV19 to TRBJ2-2; D unresolved. The ends were cut back, 5 bases at V and 1 base at J, with 17 bases in the middle. The CDR3 contains 17 residues. From germline, CDR1 is LNHDA and CDR2 SQIVND (reference sequence). CDR3 residues: CASSALTGVMNTGELFF. CDR3 nucleotides: TGTGCCAGTAGTGCCCTAACTGGAGTGATGAACACCGGGGAGCTGTTTTTT.

V gene TRBV6-6 combines with J gene TRBJ1-1; 9 nucleotides agree with TRBD1. Trimming removed 5 bases from V and 1 base from J; junction bases left unmatched: 5. The length of the CDR3 is 15 residues. Germline V gene sequence: CDR1 MNHNY, CDR2 SVGAGI (reference sequence). The CDR3, as DNA: TGTGCCAGCAGTCGCCCGGGACAGGGGAACACTGAAGCTTTCTTT. Amino acids: CASSRPGQGNTEAFF.

The chain joins TRBV19 to TRBJ1-2, with a tentative D call TRBD1 (5 bases). CDR1 and CDR2 from the germline V gene are LNHDA and SQIVND (reference sequence). The CDR3 extends over 11 amino acids. Trimming shortened V by 6 bases and J by 8 bases, and 10 bases separated the two germline ends. CDR3 protein: CASRTGGGYTF. The CDR3 DNA reads TGTGCCAGTAGGACCGGGGGGGGCTACACCTTC. Full variable domain (rest looked up from reference TRBV19 and TRBJ1-2): DGGITQSPKYLFRKEGQNVTLSCEQNLNHDAMYWYRQDPGQGLRLIYYSQIVNDFQKGDIAEGYSVSREKKESFPLTVTSAQKNPTAFYLCASRTGGGYTFGSGTRLTVV.

The rearrangement links TRBV3-1 (or the pseudogene TRBV3-2) to TRBJ2-7, with TRBD1 matching 10 bases. The CDR3 consists of 13 residues. The J segment lost 6 bases and the V segment lost 7 bases, leaving 6 bases of the junction unmatched. CDR1 and CDR2 from the germline V gene are LGHDT and YNNKEL (reference sequence). CDR3 DNA sequence: TGTGCCAGCACTCGACAGGGGGCGGGCGAGCAGTACTTC. It codes for CASTRQGAGEQYF.

This clone was seen a handful of times. The chain joins TRBV12-3 or TRBV12-4 to TRBJ1-4, with 9 nucleotides matching TRBD1. The CDR3 spans 13 residues. Trimming cost V 11 bases and J 4 bases; bases outside gene matches: 5. The CDR3 reads CAVRDRVNEKLFF. The CDR3 nucleotides are TGTGCCGTAAGGGACAGGGTTAATGAAAAACTGTTTTTT.

The rearrangement links TRBV6-5 to TRBJ1-5; a possible D gene is TRBD1 (5 bases). CDR1 is MNHEY and CDR2 is SVGAGI in the germline V gene. This CDR3 comprises 15 residues. The V end was cut by 6 bases, the J end by 5 bases, with 17 bases between. The CDR3 nucleotides read TGTGCCAGCAGCAAACGAGGACCGGGGGATCAGCCCCAGCATTTT. Protein product: CASSKRGPGDQPQHF.

This sequence joins TRBV7-2 and TRBJ1-1, with D perhaps matching TRBD1 (6 bases). This CDR3 is 15 amino acids long. Germline V lookup: CDR1 SGHTA, CDR2 FQGNSA. Trimming pared 0 bases from V and 2 bases from J, leaving 10 bases between. CDR3 bases: TGTGCCAGCAGCTTAGCAGGGGGTCCCAACACTGAAGCTTTCTTT. It encodes CASSLAGGPNTEAFF.

A single count supports this clone. V and J are TRBV29-1 and TRBJ2-7; D perhaps matches TRBD1 (5 bases). V shed 7 bases and J shed 4 bases, with 17 bases lying between them. Germline CDR1 SQVTM, CDR2 ANQGSEA. The CDR3 is made up of 13 amino acids. CDR3 amino acids: CSAGQDTIYEQYF. The CDR3 DNA follows: TGCAGCGCCGGGCAGGACACTATTTACGAGCAGTACTTC.

The chain carries TRBV3-1 (or the pseudogene TRBV3-2) and TRBJ2-3; D is ambiguous. This CDR3 has 12 residues. Looked up from germline, CDR1 is LGHDT and CDR2 is YNNKEL (reference sequence). Trimming cost V 6 bases and J 0 bases, with 4 bases left between them. The CDR3, as DNA: TGTGCCAGCAGTCATAGCACAGATACGCAGTATTTT. Protein sequence: CASSHSTDTQYF.